Below, 12 T cell receptor beta chains from the same sample are listed, as sequenced in a study of cytomegalovirus exposure and HLA in healthy donors. PCR amplification relied on 60 Vbeta primers (plus 13 Jbeta primers). Sequenced by immunoSEQ multiplex PCR; TCRdb stores in-frame clones only, minus some. The sample shows under 150,000 clones, roughly 74% of them seen only once. Sequencing was carried out using PBMCs. Receptor source: a woman aged 40 to 55 in good health and CMV-seropositive.

This sequence joins TRBV5-6 and TRBJ2-4; 13 bases agree with TRBD2. The CDR3 is made up of 16 amino acids. The germline V gene encodes CDR1 SGHDT and CDR2 YYEEEE. The trim removed 3 bases at V and 8 bases at J, leaving 8 bases unmatched. The CDR3 DNA sequence: TGTGCCAGCAGCTGGAGGACTAGCGGGAGAGGGGACATTCAGTACTTC. This sequence encodes CASSWRTSGRGDIQYF.

V is TRBV6-1 and J is TRBJ2-3; the match to TRBD1 covers 9 bases. The trim removed 2 bases at V and 3 bases at J, leaving 6 bases unmatched. The CDR3 totals 16 residues. Per germline, CDR1 MNHNS and CDR2 SASEGT. CDR3 residues: CASSERRQGVTDTQYF. DNA of the CDR3: TGTGCCAGCAGTGAAAGGCGACAGGGGGTAACAGATACGCAGTATTTT.

The chain carries TRBV6-5 and TRBJ1-2; D is uncertain. Per the germline V gene, CDR1 is MNHEY and CDR2 is SVGAGI. The CDR3 totals 13 residues. V lost 4 bases and J lost 8, with 14 bases in between. Here the CDR3 reads CASSSLQSGGYTF. As DNA, the CDR3 is TGTGCCAGCAGTTCTTTACAATCGGGGGGCTACACCTTC.

V usage is TRBV7-2 and J usage is TRBJ1-4, with D perhaps matching TRBD1 (5 bases). V lost 5 bases to trimming and J lost 13 bases, with 20 bases between them. Germline V gene sequence: CDR1 SGHTA, CDR2 FQGNSA. This CDR3 has 14 residues. This CDR3 reads CASSPWRQPYGLFF. CDR3 bases: TGTGCCAGCAGCCCCTGGAGACAGCCCTATGGACTGTTTTTT.

V usage is TRBV6-5 and J usage is TRBJ1-1; D remains ambiguous. V was trimmed by 4 bases and J by 0 bases, leaving 12 bases between them. Looked up from germline, CDR1 is MNHEY and CDR2 is SVGAGI. The CDR3 runs 15 residues. The CDR3 DNA reads TGTGCCAGCAGTTTTTCCTCAGACATGAACACTGAAGCTTTCTTT. Its translation: CASSFSSDMNTEAFF.

The chain couples TRBV29-1 to TRBJ1-1, with 7 bases aligning to TRBD1. V trimming: 6 bases; J trimming: 3 bases; junction bases outside the gene matches: 1. Germline assignment: CDR1 SQVTM and CDR2 ANQGSEA. The CDR3 runs to 11 residues. The CDR3 DNA sequence: TGCAGCGTGACAGGGCACACTGAAGCTTTCTTT. Translation gives CSVTGHTEAFF.

This chain connects TRBV27 to TRBJ1-5, with D tentatively TRBD1 (6 bases). Germline loops: CDR1 MNHEY, CDR2 SMNVEV (reference sequence). The CDR3 sequence is 14 residues long. V lost 6 bases, J lost 4 bases, and 13 bases lay in between. This chain's CDR3 is CASRLGGGNQPQHF. The DNA of the CDR3 is TGTGCCAGCAGGCTGGGAGGGGGTAATCAGCCCCAGCATTTT.

V gene TRBV25-1 combines with J gene TRBJ2-1; 7 bases fit TRBD2. The V gene's germline CDR1 is MGHDK and CDR2 SYGVNS. This CDR3 spans 13 amino acids. Trimming cost V 6 bases and J 8 bases; bases outside gene matches: 7. Written as DNA, the CDR3 is TGTGCCAGCAGGGAGGGAGGGGCCCATGAGCAGTTCTTC. Protein: CASREGGAHEQFF.

The rearrangement uses TRBV6-5 and TRBJ1-1, with D unresolved. V lost 2 bases to trimming and J lost 5 bases, with 12 bases between them. Germline V gene sequence: CDR1 MNHEY, CDR2 SVGAGI. This CDR3 is 14 amino acids long. The CDR3 here is CASSYKVGVTEAFF. CDR3 bases: TGTGCCAGCAGTTACAAGGTCGGAGTGACTGAAGCTTTCTTT.

This clone was picked up a small number of times. The rearrangement uses TRBV6-5 and TRBJ2-5, with no clear D. V lost 0 bases, J lost 4 bases, and 12 bases lay in between. The CDR3 loop spans 15 amino acids. In germline, CDR1 is MNHEY, CDR2 SVGAGI. CDR3 in DNA: TGTGCCAGCAGTTACTCAGCTATTCGAAGAGAGACCCAGTACTTC. Amino acids: CASSYSAIRRETQYF.

The V gene is TRBV10-3, the J gene TRBJ1-4; the match to TRBD1 covers 9 bases. Germline loops: CDR1 ENHRY, CDR2 SYGVKD. With 0 bases clipped from V and 8 bases from J, the junction kept 7 bases outside the gene matches. The CDR3 length is 16 residues. The CDR3 loop reads CAISESYGTGREKLFF. The DNA of the CDR3 is TGTGCCATCAGTGAGTCTTACGGGACAGGGCGAGAAAAACTGTTTTTT.

CDR3 protein: CASSRTGTNYGYTF. The CDR3 coding sequence is TGTGCCAGCAGTAGGACAGGGACTAACTATGGCTACACCTTC. This chain uses TRBV6-5 with TRBJ1-2, with 8 bases fitting TRBD1. V dropped 5 bases and J dropped 0; count of bases not matched to a gene: 2. The germline V gene has CDR1 MNHEY and CDR2 SVGAGI. This CDR3 is 14 amino acids long.